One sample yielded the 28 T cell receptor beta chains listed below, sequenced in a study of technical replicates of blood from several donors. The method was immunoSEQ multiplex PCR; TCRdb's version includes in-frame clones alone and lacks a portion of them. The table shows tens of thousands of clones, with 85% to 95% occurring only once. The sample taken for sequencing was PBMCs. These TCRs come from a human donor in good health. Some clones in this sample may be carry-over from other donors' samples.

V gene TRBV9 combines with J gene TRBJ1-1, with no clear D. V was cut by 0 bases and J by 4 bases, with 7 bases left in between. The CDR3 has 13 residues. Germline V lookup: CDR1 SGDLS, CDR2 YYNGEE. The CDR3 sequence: CASSVAVFTEAFF. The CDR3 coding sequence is TGTGCCAGCAGCGTAGCGGTGTTCACTGAAGCTTTCTTT. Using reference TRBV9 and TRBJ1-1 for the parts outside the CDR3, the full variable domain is DSGVTQTPKHLITATGQRVTLRCSPRSGDLSVYWYQQSLDQGLQFLIQYYNGEERAKGNILERFSAQQFPDLHSELNLSSLELGDSALYFCASSVAVFTEAFFGQGTRLTVV.

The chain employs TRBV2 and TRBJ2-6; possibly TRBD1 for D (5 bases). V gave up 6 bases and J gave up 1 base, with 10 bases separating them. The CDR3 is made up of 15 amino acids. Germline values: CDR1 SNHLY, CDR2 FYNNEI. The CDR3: CASSPRVSGANVLTF. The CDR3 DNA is TGTGCCAGCAGCCCCAGGGTTTCTGGGGCCAACGTCCTGACTTTC.

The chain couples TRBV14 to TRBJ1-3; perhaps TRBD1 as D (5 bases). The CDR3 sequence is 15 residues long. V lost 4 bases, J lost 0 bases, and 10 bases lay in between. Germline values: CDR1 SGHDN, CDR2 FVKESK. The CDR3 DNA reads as TGTGCCAGCAGCCGGGGCTCTATCTCTGGAAACACCATATATTTT. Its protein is CASSRGSISGNTIYF.

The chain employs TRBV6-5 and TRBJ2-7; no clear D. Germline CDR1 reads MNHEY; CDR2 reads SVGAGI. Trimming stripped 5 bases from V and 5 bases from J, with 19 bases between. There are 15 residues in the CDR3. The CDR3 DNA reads TGTGCCAGCAGTCCCTCGTTTTACGCGTCCCACGAGCAGTACTTC. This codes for CASSPSFYASHEQYF.

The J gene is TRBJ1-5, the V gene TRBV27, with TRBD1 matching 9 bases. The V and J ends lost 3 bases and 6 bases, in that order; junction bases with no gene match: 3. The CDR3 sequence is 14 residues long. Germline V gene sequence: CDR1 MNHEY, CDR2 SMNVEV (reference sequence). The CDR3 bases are TGTGCCAGCAGTTTGACAGGGGGTGGTCAGCCCCAGCATTTT. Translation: CASSLTGGGQPQHF.

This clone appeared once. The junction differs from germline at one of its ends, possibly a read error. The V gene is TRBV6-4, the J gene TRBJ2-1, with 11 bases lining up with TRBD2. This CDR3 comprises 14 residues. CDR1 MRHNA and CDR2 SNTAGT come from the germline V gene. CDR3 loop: CATGTSGSYNEQFF. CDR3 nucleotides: TGCGCAACCGGGACTAGCGGATCCTACAATGAGCAGTTCTTC.

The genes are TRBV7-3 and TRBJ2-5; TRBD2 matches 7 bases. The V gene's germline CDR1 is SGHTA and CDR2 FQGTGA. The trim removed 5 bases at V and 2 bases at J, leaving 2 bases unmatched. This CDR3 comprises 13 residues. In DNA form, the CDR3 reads TGTGCCAGCAGCGCGGGACTACAAGAGACCCAGTACTTC. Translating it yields CASSAGLQETQYF.

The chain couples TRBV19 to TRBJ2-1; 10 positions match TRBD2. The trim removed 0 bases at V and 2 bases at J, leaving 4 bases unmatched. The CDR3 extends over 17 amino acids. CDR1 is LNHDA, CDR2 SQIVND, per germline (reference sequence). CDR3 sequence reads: CASSIDLAGGAYNEQFF. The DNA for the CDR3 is TGTGCCAGTAGTATAGACTTAGCGGGGGGTGCCTACAATGAGCAGTTCTTC.

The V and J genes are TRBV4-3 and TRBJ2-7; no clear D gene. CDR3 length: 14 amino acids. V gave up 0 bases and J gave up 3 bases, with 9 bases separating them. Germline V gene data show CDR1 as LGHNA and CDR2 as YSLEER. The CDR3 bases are TGCGCCAGCAGCCAAGATACCCACGGCTACGAGCAGTACTTC. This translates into CASSQDTHGYEQYF.

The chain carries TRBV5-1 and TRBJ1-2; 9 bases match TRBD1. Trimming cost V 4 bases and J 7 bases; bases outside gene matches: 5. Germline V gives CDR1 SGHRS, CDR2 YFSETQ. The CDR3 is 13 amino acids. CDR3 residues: CASSGTGRVGYTF. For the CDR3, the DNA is TGCGCCAGCAGCGGGACAGGGCGCGTTGGCTACACCTTC.

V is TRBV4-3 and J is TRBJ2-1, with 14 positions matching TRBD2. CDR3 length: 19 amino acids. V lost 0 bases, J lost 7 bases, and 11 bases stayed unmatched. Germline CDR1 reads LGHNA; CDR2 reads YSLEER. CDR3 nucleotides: TGCGCCAGCAGCCAAGATGCCGCCGGACTAGCGGGAGGAGTGAATGAGCAGTTCTTC. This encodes CASSQDAAGLAGGVNEQFF.

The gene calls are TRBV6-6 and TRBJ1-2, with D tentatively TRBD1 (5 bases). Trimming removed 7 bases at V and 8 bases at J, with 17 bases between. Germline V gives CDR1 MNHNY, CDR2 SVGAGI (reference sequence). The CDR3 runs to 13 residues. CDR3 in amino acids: CASIQGGSGGYTF. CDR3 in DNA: TGTGCCAGCATCCAGGGAGGGAGCGGGGGCTACACCTTC.

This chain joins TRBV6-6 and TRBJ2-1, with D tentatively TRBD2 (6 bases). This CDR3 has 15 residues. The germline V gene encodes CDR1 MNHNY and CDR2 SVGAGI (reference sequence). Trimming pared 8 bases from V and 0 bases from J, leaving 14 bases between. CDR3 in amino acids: CASRSQRASYNEQFF. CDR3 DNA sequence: TGTGCCAGCCGGAGCCAGCGGGCCTCCTACAATGAGCAGTTCTTC.

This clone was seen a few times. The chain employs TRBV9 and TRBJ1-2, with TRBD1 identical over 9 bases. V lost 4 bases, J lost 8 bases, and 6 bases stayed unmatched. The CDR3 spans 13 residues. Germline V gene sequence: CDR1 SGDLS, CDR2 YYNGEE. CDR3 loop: CASSLDRGGGYTF. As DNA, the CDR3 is TGTGCCAGCAGCTTGGACAGGGGCGGGGGCTACACCTTC.

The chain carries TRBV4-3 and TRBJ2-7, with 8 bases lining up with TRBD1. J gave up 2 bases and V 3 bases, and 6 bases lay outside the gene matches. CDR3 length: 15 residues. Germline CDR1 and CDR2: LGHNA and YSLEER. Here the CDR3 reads CASSQTQGGAYEQYF. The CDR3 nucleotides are TGCGCCAGCAGCCAGACACAGGGGGGTGCCTACGAGCAGTACTTC.

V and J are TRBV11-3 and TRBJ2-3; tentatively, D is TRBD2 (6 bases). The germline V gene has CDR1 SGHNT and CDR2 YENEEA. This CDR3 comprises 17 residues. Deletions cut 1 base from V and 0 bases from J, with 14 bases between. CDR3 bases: TGTGCCAGCAGCTTAGGGTCAGGGCTAGCGAGCACAGATACGCAGTATTTT. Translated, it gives CASSLGSGLASTDTQYF.

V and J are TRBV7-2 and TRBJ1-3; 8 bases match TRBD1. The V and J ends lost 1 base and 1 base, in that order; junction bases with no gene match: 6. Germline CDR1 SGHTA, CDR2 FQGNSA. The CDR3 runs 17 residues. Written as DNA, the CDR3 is TGTGCCAGCAGCTTAGTGGCCACAGGGGGTTCTGGAAACACCATATATTTT. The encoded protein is CASSLVATGGSGNTIYF.

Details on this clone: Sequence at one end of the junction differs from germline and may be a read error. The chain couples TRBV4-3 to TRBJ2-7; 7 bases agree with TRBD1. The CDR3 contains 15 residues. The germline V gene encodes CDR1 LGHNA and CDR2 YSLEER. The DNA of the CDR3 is TGCGCCAGCAGCGAAGACAGGGAAAGCTCCTACGAGCAGTACTTC. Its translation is CASSEDRESSYEQYF.

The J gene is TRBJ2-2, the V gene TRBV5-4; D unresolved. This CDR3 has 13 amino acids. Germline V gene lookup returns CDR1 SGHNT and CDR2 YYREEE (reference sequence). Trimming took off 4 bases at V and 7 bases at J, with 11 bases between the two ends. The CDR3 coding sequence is TGTGCCAGCAGCCCTTCGCGGCTCGGGGAGCTGTTTTTT. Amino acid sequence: CASSPSRLGELFF.

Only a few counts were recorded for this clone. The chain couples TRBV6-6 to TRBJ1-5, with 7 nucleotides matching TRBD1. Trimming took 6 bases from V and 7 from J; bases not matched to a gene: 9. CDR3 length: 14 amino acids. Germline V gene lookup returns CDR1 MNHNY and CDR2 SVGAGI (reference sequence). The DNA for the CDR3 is TGTGCCAGCAGCCTTCGACAGGGTGTCCAGCCCCAGCATTTT. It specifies CASSLRQGVQPQHF.

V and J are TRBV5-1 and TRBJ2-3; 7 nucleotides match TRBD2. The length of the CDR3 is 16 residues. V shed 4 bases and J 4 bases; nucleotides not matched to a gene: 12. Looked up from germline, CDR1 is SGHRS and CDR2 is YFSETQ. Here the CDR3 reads CASSPVWGGFADTQYF. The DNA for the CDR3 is TGCGCCAGCAGCCCAGTCTGGGGGGGGTTCGCAGATACGCAGTATTTT.

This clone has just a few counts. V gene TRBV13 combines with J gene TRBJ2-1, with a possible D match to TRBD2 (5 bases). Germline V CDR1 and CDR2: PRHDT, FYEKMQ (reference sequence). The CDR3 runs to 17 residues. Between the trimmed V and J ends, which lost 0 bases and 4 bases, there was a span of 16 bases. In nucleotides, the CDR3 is TGTGCCAGCAGCTTAGGCCTAACGGGGAACGGTTACAATGAGCAGTTCTTC. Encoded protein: CASSLGLTGNGYNEQFF.

CDR3 protein: CASSLHPGNQPQHF. The CDR3 region has the DNA TGTGCCAGCAGCTTACATCCGGGCAATCAGCCCCAGCATTTT. V is TRBV7-2 and J is TRBJ1-5; D gene ambiguous. Germline CDR1 and CDR2: SGHTA and FQGNSA. This CDR3 is 14 amino acids long. The ends were cut back, 2 bases at V and 2 bases at J, with 7 bases in the middle.

CDR3 bases: TGTGCCAGCAGCGTGACTAGCGGGGGGACAGCGAGCTCCTACGAGCAGTACTTC. This sequence encodes CASSVTSGGTASSYEQYF. The V call is TRBV7-2, the J call TRBJ2-7; TRBD2 aligns across 13 bases. The germline V gene encodes CDR1 SGHTA and CDR2 FQGNSA. The CDR3 totals 18 residues. With 5 bases clipped from V and 0 bases from J, the junction kept 10 bases outside the gene matches.

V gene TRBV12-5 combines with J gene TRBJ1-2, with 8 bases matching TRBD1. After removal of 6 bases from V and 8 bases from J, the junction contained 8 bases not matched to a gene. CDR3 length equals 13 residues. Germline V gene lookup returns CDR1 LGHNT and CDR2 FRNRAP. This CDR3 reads CASGSTGDGGYTF. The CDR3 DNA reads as TGTGCTAGTGGGTCGACAGGGGATGGAGGCTACACCTTC. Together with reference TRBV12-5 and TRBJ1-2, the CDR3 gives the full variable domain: DARVTQTPRHKVTEMGQEVTMRCQPILGHNTVFWYRQTMMQGLELLAYFRNRAPLDDSGMPKDRFSAEMPDATLATLKIQPSEPRDSAVYFCASGSTGDGGYTFGSGTRLTVV.

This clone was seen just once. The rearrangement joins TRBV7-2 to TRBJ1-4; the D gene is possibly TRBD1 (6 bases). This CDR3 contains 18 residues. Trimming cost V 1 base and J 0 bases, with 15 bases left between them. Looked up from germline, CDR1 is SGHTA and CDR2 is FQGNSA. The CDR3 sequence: CASSLGQRQAATNEKLFF. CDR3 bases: TGTGCCAGCAGCTTAGGCCAAAGACAGGCTGCAACTAATGAAAAACTGTTTTTT.

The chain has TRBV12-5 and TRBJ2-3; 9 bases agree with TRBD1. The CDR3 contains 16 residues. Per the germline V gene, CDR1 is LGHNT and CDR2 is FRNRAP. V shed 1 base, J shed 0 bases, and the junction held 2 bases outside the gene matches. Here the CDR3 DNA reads TGTGCTAGTGGTTTGGGGGACAGGGTGAGCACAGATACGCAGTATTTT. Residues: CASGLGDRVSTDTQYF.

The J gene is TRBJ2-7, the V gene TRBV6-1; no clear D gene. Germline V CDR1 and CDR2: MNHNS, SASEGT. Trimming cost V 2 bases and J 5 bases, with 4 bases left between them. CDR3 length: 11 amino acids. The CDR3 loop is CASSESHEQYF. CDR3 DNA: TGTGCCAGCAGTGAAAGCCACGAGCAGTACTTC.